A single sample gave rise to the 23 T cell receptor beta chains below, sequenced in a study of shared clonotypes between healthy human individuals. Assay used: immunoSEQ multiplex PCR; TCRdb lists only in-frame clones, some missing. The sample has over a million clones, around three quarters seen once. The sample consisted of memory CD4+ T cells from PBMCs. Specified subset: CD45RA-negative fraction. These receptors all come from a man younger than 30 in good health. Some clones in this sample may be carry-over from other donors' samples.

This clone was seen only a few times. The chain employs TRBV15 and TRBJ2-6, with TRBD1 matching 7 bases. V shed 5 bases, J shed 0 bases, and the junction held 4 bases outside the gene matches. CDR1 is LNHNV and CDR2 is YYDKDF in the germline V gene (reference sequence). The CDR3 length is 16 residues. The CDR3 DNA reads as TGTGCCACCAGCTCGGGACAGCTCTCTGGGGCCAACGTCCTGACTTTC. It encodes CATSSGQLSGANVLTF.

This rearrangement joins TRBV15 to TRBJ2-5; D is perhaps TRBD2 (6 bases). The length of the CDR3 is 17 residues. Germline V CDR1 and CDR2: LNHNV, YYDKDF (reference sequence). Trimming cost V 0 bases and J 5 bases, with 19 bases left between them. CDR3 DNA sequence: TGTGCCACCAGCAGAGATCGGAGTAGGAGGGTGGAGGAGACCCAGTACTTC. Protein product: CATSRDRSRRVEETQYF.

This rearrangement joins TRBV2 to TRBJ2-3, with D tentatively TRBD2 (5 bases). Germline CDR1 reads SNHLY; CDR2 reads FYNNEI. CDR3 length: 14 residues. Trimming stripped 7 bases from V and 4 bases from J, with 15 bases between. CDR3 sequence (DNA): TGTGCCAGCACTATAACTAGTACCGCAGATACGCAGTATTTT. It codes for CASTITSTADTQYF.

The gene calls are TRBV19 and TRBJ1-5; the D gene is possibly TRBD1 (5 bases). V was cut by 4 bases and J by 1 base, with 14 bases left in between. The CDR3 loop spans 16 amino acids. Germline CDR1 LNHDA, CDR2 SQIVND (reference sequence). The CDR3 DNA follows: TGTGCCAGTAGTACCGGGAAGGGGATAAGCAATCAGCCCCAGCATTTT. This gives the protein CASSTGKGISNQPQHF.

The chain couples TRBV18 to TRBJ2-7, with 8 bases identical to TRBD1. Looked up from germline, CDR1 is KGHSH and CDR2 is LQKENI. This CDR3 has 16 residues. V shed 4 bases, J shed 1 base, and the junction held 9 bases outside the gene matches. CDR3 sequence reads: CASSLGQGGTSYEQYF. DNA for the CDR3: TGTGCCAGCTCACTCGGACAGGGAGGTACATCCTACGAGCAGTACTTC.

This rearrangement joins TRBV14 to TRBJ2-5, with D perhaps TRBD1 (6 bases). The V gene lost 0 bases and the J gene lost 4 bases, with 18 bases spanning the gap. There are 17 residues in the CDR3. Germline CDR1 SGHDN, CDR2 FVKESK. The CDR3 region is CASSQDRAQGNRETQYF. The CDR3 DNA reads TGTGCCAGCAGCCAAGATCGGGCCCAGGGGAATCGAGAGACCCAGTACTTC.

This rearrangement joins TRBV9 to TRBJ1-4, with D possibly TRBD1 on 6 matching bases. The CDR3 is 15 residues long. CDR1 and CDR2 from the germline V gene are SGDLS and YYNGEE. V lost 7 bases to trimming and J lost 4 bases, with 17 bases between them. DNA for the CDR3: TGTGCCAGCTCACGGACAGAGCTCAATAATGAAAAACTGTTTTTT. Its protein product is CASSRTELNNEKLFF.

There are many counts of this clone. One junction end disagrees with the germline gene, perhaps due to a read error. The gene calls are TRBV6-1 and TRBJ2-4; 9 nucleotides align to TRBD2. Germline loops: CDR1 MNHNS, CDR2 SASEGT. The CDR3 has 10 residues. The CDR3 is CASGVAGVDF. The CDR3 DNA reads as TGTGCCAGCGGGGTAGCGGGAGTGGACTTC.

The V gene is TRBV9, the J gene TRBJ1-3; no clear D gene. Germline-derived CDR1 and CDR2 are SGDLS and YYNGEE. The CDR3 has 15 residues. With 1 base removed from V and 8 bases from J, the gap between germline ends came to 16 bases. In DNA, the CDR3 is TGTGCCAGCAGCGTATCGGGAGGGAATGCAGACACCATATATTTT. Protein product: CASSVSGGNADTIYF. Full variable domain (missing parts from reference TRBV9 and TRBJ1-3): DSGVTQTPKHLITATGQRVTLRCSPRSGDLSVYWYQQSLDQGLQFLIQYYNGEERAKGNILERFSAQQFPDLHSELNLSSLELGDSALYFCASSVSGGNADTIYFGEGSWLTVV.

Details on this clone: Other DNA sequences within the sample encode an identical CDR3. The rearrangement links TRBV5-1 to TRBJ1-1; D perhaps matches TRBD1 (5 bases). The germline V gene has CDR1 SGHRS and CDR2 YFSETQ. This CDR3 spans 14 amino acids. The germline V and J ends were trimmed by 0 bases and 5 bases, with 11 bases remaining between them. The CDR3 here is CASSLEGLGTEAFF. DNA for the CDR3: TGCGCCAGCAGCTTGGAGGGGCTAGGGACTGAAGCTTTCTTT.

The rearrangement joins TRBV2 to TRBJ1-1; D is perhaps TRBD1 (6 bases). Per the germline V gene, CDR1 is SNHLY and CDR2 is FYNNEI. The CDR3 covers 12 residues. The V and J ends lost 5 bases and 6 bases respectively, with 10 bases between them. Here the CDR3 DNA reads TGTGCCAGCAGTAAACAGGGACCTGAAGCTTTCTTT. This encodes CASSKQGPEAFF.

The V gene is TRBV10-3, the J gene TRBJ2-1; maybe TRBD2 (6 bases). CDR1 is ENHRY, CDR2 SYGVKD, per germline. The germline V and J ends were trimmed by 7 bases and 7 bases, with 17 bases remaining between them. The CDR3 runs to 14 residues. The chain's CDR3 is CAITPGLTVNEQFF. CDR3 DNA sequence: TGTGCCATCACCCCGGGACTGACTGTTAATGAGCAGTTCTTC.

The chain employs TRBV6-4 and TRBJ2-1; TRBD1 matches 8 bases. V gave up 4 bases and J gave up 2 bases; unmatched junction bases: 4. Germline values: CDR1 MRHNA, CDR2 SNTAGT. This CDR3 spans 15 amino acids. In nucleotides, the CDR3 is TGTGCCAGCAGTGGGTCAGGGGGCCCCTACAATGAGCAGTTCTTC. Translation gives CASSGSGGPYNEQFF.

The chain uses TRBV5-4 and TRBJ2-7, with D maybe TRBD2 (5 bases). The CDR3 has 15 amino acids. Germline V lookup: CDR1 SGHNT, CDR2 YYREEE (reference sequence). Trimming cost V 0 bases and J 0 bases, with 10 bases left between them. The CDR3 bases are TGTGCCAGCAGCTTGGTTCCGGGAAGCTCCTACGAGCAGTACTTC. Translated: CASSLVPGSSYEQYF.

The V and J genes are TRBV28 and TRBJ1-3; D not certain. Germline V gene lookup returns CDR1 MDHEN and CDR2 SYDVKM. This CDR3 region has 12 residues. Trimming pared 2 bases from V and 9 bases from J, leaving 8 bases between. This CDR3 is CASSLEVGTIYF. In DNA form, the CDR3 reads TGTGCCAGCAGTTTAGAGGTGGGCACCATATATTTT.

This clone was observed a handful of times. This chain connects TRBV28 to TRBJ2-3, with no clear D. Germline V gives CDR1 MDHEN, CDR2 SYDVKM. The CDR3 is 11 amino acids. Trimming removed 5 bases at V and 9 bases at J, with 9 bases between. CDR3 amino acids: CASSIQITQYF. The CDR3, as DNA: TGTGCCAGCAGTATCCAGATAACGCAGTATTTT.

The chain recombines TRBV5-1 with TRBJ2-1; 10 bases are a match to TRBD2. Looked up from germline, CDR1 is SGHRS and CDR2 is YFSETQ. V was pared by 4 bases and J by 6 bases, with 7 bases of the junction left unmatched. The CDR3 has 15 residues. Here the CDR3 reads CASSISSGSLNEQFF. The CDR3 region has the DNA TGCGCCAGCAGCATCTCTAGCGGGAGCCTCAATGAGCAGTTCTTC.

This chain joins TRBV28 and TRBJ2-3; D is ambiguous. Per germline, CDR1 MDHEN and CDR2 SYDVKM. Trimming removed 4 bases at V and 4 bases at J, with 9 bases between. The CDR3 is 13 residues long. This CDR3 is CASSSREADTQYF. The CDR3 DNA reads TGTGCCAGCAGTTCCCGAGAAGCAGATACGCAGTATTTT.

This clone was recorded a few times. The chain carries TRBV6-1 and TRBJ1-1; D remains unclear. Deletions cut 5 bases from V and 4 bases from J, with 11 bases between. The germline V gene encodes CDR1 MNHNS and CDR2 SASEGT. There are 13 residues in the CDR3. The CDR3 nucleotides are TGTGCCAGCAGTTCTGGGATTGTCACTGAAGCTTTCTTT. Translation gives CASSSGIVTEAFF.

The chain carries TRBV29-1 and TRBJ1-1; no definite D call. This CDR3 has 12 amino acids. The V and J ends lost 2 bases and 4 bases respectively, with 8 bases between them. Germline CDR1 and CDR2: SQVTM and ANQGSEA. CDR3 in amino acids: CSVEYQRTEAFF. The CDR3 DNA sequence: TGCAGCGTTGAATACCAGCGCACTGAAGCTTTCTTT.

The chain has TRBV30 and TRBJ2-1; a weak D match, TRBD2 (5 bases). Germline V gene data show CDR1 as GTSNPN and CDR2 as SVGIG (reference sequence). Between the trimmed V and J ends, which lost 0 bases and 0 bases, there was a span of 15 bases. The CDR3 runs to 17 residues. CDR3 coding DNA: TGTGCCTGGAGTGTACAAGTCTCCGGGGTCTCCTACAATGAGCAGTTCTTC. Translated, it gives CAWSVQVSGVSYNEQFF.

Only one count was recorded for this clone. The V and J genes are TRBV7-6 and TRBJ1-1; no definite D call. The CDR3 has 16 residues. V was shortened by 4 bases and J by 6 bases, with 21 bases between the two germline ends. Germline lookup yields CDR1 SGHVS and CDR2 FNYEAQ. CDR3 bases: TGTGCCAGCAGCTCCCGCCCTAGCGGGGATACTGCTGAAGCTTTCTTT. Protein product: CASSSRPSGDTAEAFF. Full variable domain (rest looked up from reference TRBV7-6 and TRBJ1-1): GAGVSQSPRYKVTKRGQDVALRCDPISGHVSLYWYRQALGQGPEFLTYFNYEAQQDKSGLPNDRFSAERPEGSISTLTIQRTEQRDSAMYRCASSSRPSGDTAEAFFGQGTRLTVV.

CDR3 in amino acids: CASSLLSRRAMNTEAFF. For the CDR3, the DNA is TGTGCCAGCAGCTTACTGTCCAGGAGGGCCATGAACACTGAAGCTTTCTTT. The genes are TRBV7-3 and TRBJ1-1; D remains ambiguous. The CDR3 is 17 amino acids. The V end was cut by 2 bases, the J end by 0 bases, with 16 bases between. Germline V gene data show CDR1 as SGHTA and CDR2 as FQGTGA.